This TCR beta chain was documented in a study of vaccination and CD4 T cells after COVID-19. Oncomine TCR Beta short-read sequencing was applied to DNA from cultured CD4+ T cells. One entry per CDR3 protein results from TCRdb running MiXCR on the PCR reads. The sample has roughly 16,000 distinct CDR3 sequences, 60% to 70% seen once. A word on this clonotype: Its specificity is unknown.

Regarding treatment: roughly 11-day PBMC culture with coronavirus spike peptide pools or control peptides (ViraFEST assay). The germline CDR1 and CDR2 sequences are LGHNA and YSLEER. The CDR3 sequence is 15 residues long. Trimming took off 0 bases at V and 0 bases at J, with 9 bases between the two ends. The sample comprised CD4+ T cells from blood, cultured in vitro. This chain connects TRBV4-3 to TRBJ2-7; no clear D. The clonotype comes from a human donor who had recovered from COVID-19. CDR3 nucleotides: TGCGCCAGCAGCCAAGAGTATGGTCCCTCCTACGAGCAGTACTTC. Protein sequence: CASSQEYGPSYEQYF.